The T cell receptor (beta chain) described here comes from a study of human T cells and chemical hapten exposure. Study context: TCR yields differed between samples (mainly from small differences in pooled library volume).

There are 16 residues in the CDR3. Germline V gives CDR1 SGDLS, CDR2 YYNGEE. The V end was cut by 0 bases, the J end by 2 bases, with 13 bases between. To note about this clonotype: Its target is not known.

Study findings and constraints: Those TCRs sitting above 1 in 1000 frequency stayed the same with DPC sensitization. Having alopecia, the donors may differ immunologically from healthy people.

Time point here: patch test 3, about 24 weeks after DPC sensitization. Treatment of the sample: therapeutic diphenylcyclopropenone sensitization with weekly scalp DPC. As originally analysed: With a range of 23,224 to 690,600, the median per sample was about 87,000 TCRs. TCRdb fed the RACE reads into MiXCR, producing one record per CDR3 protein. TCRdb's processing, not the authors', yielded these V and J calls. The sample shows just under 65,000 distinct CDR3 sequences, around 10% of them seen only once. Sample: whole blood, taken in connection with sensitization to the hapten diphenylcyclopropenone (DPC). This sequence was found in a woman aged 25-40 years with alopecia areata. Some clones in this sample may be carry-over from other donors' samples. V usage is TRBV9 and J usage is TRBJ2-3; D could derive from TRBD1 or TRBD2 (6 bases each). This CDR3 reads CASSVVSGAYTDTQYF. The CDR3 DNA is TGTGCCAGCAGCGTAGTATCGGGGGCCTACACAGATACGCAGTATTTT. The full variable domain, completed using reference TRBV9 and TRBJ2-3, is DSGVTQTPKHLITATGQRVTLRCSPRSGDLSVYWYQQSLDQGLQFLIQYYNGEERAKGNILERFSAQQFPDLHSELNLSSLELGDSALYFCASSVVSGAYTDTQYFGPGTRLTVL.